One sample yielded the 11 T cell receptor beta chains listed below, sequenced in a study of blood T cells in healthy people across ages. With a J-beta primer mix and a sample-barcoded 5' primer, a second PCR ran about 7 to 12 cycles. MiXCR, run by TCRdb on the 5' RACE reads, gives a single entry per CDR3 protein. This sample has nearly 800,000 distinct CDR3 sequences, with approximately 25% found just once. The sample also formed part of further work on T cells of mothers and their children.

The sample was blood. The receptors shown here come from a boy under 18 in good health.

The chain has TRBV29-1 and TRBJ2-7, with D possibly matching TRBD2 (5 bases). CDR1 and CDR2 (germline): SQVTM, ANQGSEA. The CDR3 contains 13 residues. Trimming shortened V by 7 bases and J by 0 bases, and 13 bases separated the two germline ends. This CDR3 is CSGSGGSSYEQYF. In nucleotides, the CDR3 is TGCAGCGGGAGCGGAGGTTCCTCCTACGAGCAGTACTTC.

The rearrangement joins TRBV2 to TRBJ1-2; D is unclear. The V end lost 6 bases, the J end lost 3 bases, and 5 bases lay between the germline ends. Germline loops: CDR1 SNHLY, CDR2 FYNNEI. CDR3 length: 11 amino acids. The CDR3: CASRADYGYTF. The CDR3 nucleotides read TGTGCCAGCAGGGCTGACTATGGCTACACCTTC.

The table lists this clonotype with a few counts. The chain is built from TRBV6-2 or TRBV6-3 and TRBJ2-4; 7 bases are a match to TRBD2. The CDR3 runs 18 residues. V lost 2 bases to trimming and J lost 0 bases; unmatched junction nucleotides: 10. The germline gives CDR1 MNHEY, CDR2 SVGEGT. This CDR3 reads CASSYLTQQREAKNIQYF. CDR3 nucleotides: TGTGCCAGCAGTTACCTCACCCAACAGCGGGAAGCCAAAAACATTCAGTACTTC.

This clonotype was detected a few times. The V gene is TRBV15, the J gene TRBJ1-6, with D possibly matching TRBD1 (5 bases). Germline V lookup: CDR1 LNHNV, CDR2 YYDKDF (reference sequence). V was trimmed by 0 bases and J by 14 bases, leaving 8 bases between them. This CDR3 has 12 amino acids. CDR3 sequence: CATSRDGGSLHF. The CDR3 DNA sequence: TGTGCCACCAGCAGAGATGGGGGGTCCCTCCACTTT.

The chain employs TRBV20-1 and TRBJ2-5; maybe TRBD2 (7 bases). TRBJ2-7 explains the end of the DNA better; the J call may be wrong. The CDR3 runs 15 residues. CDR1 and CDR2 (germline): DFQATT, SNEGSKA (reference sequence). CDR3 nucleotide sequence: TGCAGTGCTAGGGGAATGGGGGGGACACACTACGAGCAGTACTTC. Translation: CSARGMGGTHYEQYF.

This chain uses TRBV7-3 with TRBJ2-1; TRBD1 matches 7 bases. Germline CDR1 is SGHTA and CDR2 is FQGTGA. J lost 6 bases, V lost 5 bases, and 16 bases had no gene match. This CDR3 spans 17 amino acids. The CDR3 sequence: CASSPTNATTGFNEQFF. DNA for the CDR3: TGTGCCAGCAGCCCGACAAACGCCACGACAGGGTTCAATGAGCAGTTCTTC.

With regard to this clonotype: At one boundary the junction diverges from the germline segment, which might be a read error. The chain joins TRBV5-1 to TRBJ2-4; 15 bases are a match to TRBD2. CDR3 size: 19 residues. The V gene's germline CDR1 is SGHRS and CDR2 YFSETQ. The CDR3 here is CANSLVGLAGGNAKNIQYF. The CDR3 DNA is TGCGCCAACAGCCTGGTGGGACTAGCGGGGGGAAACGCCAAAAACATTCAGTACTTC.

This clonotype has just a few counts. The chain couples TRBV27 to TRBJ2-2, with D hard to call. The CDR3 contains 15 residues. Per the germline V gene, CDR1 is MNHEY and CDR2 is SMNVEV (reference sequence). The ends were cut back, 3 bases at V and 3 bases at J, with 11 bases in the middle. The CDR3 DNA follows: TGTGCCAGCAGTTTGTTCAAGGTCGACACCGGGGAGCTGTTTTTT. Its protein is CASSLFKVDTGELFF.

The chain recombines TRBV6-5 with TRBJ2-1; TRBD1 matches 7 bases. The closer fit of TRBJ2-7 to the DNA end suggests the J call may be wrong. This CDR3 is built from 13 residues. Germline CDR1 reads MNHEY; CDR2 reads SVGAGI. In nucleotides, the CDR3 is TGTGCCAGCAAGTACAGGGGAAGCTACGAGCAGTACTTC. Translated: CASKYRGSYEQYF.

The rearrangement links TRBV6-1 to TRBJ2-1; D is uncertain. This CDR3 contains 14 residues. The germline V and J ends were trimmed by 4 bases and 6 bases, with 13 bases remaining between them. Germline CDR1 and CDR2: MNHNS and SASEGT. The CDR3 nucleotides read TGTGCCAGCAGTGTCGAACCCCCTAGCAATGAGCAGTTCTTC. This encodes CASSVEPPSNEQFF.

This clonotype showed up just once. In DNA, the CDR3 is TGCGCCAGCAGCCAAGGGAGCAGGGGGAACTACGAGCAGTACTTC. Residues: CASSQGSRGNYEQYF. The J gene is TRBJ2-7, the V gene TRBV4-1, with TRBD1 matching 7 bases. Germline V gene lookup returns CDR1 MGHRA and CDR2 YSYEKL. The CDR3 consists of 15 residues. The junction had 6 bases not matched to a gene; V was cut back by 1 base and J by 3 bases.